The T cell receptor (beta chain) described here comes from a study of CD8+ T cells in alopecia areata. Study overall: Each day, treated patients took oral tofacitinib twice, at 5 to 10 mg per dose.

CDR1 is SQVTM, CDR2 ANQGSEA, per germline. The ends were cut back, 7 bases at V and 2 bases at J, with 13 bases in the middle. The CDR3 spans 13 residues. Notes on the study in general: Compared with normal scalp, lesional scalp had higher clonality and more expanded CD8+ clones.

Reverse transcribed after extraction, RNA yielded cDNA as the sequencing template. The protocol was immunoSEQ multiplex PCR, while the TCRdb copy is restricted to in-frame clones and leaves out a portion. The sample shows 140,000 to 150,000 clones, about 60% of them seen only once. Punch biopsies of lesional scalp, plus peripheral blood, were taken from alopecia areata patients. This clone was counted a few times. Its antigen is not identified. This sequence originates from a human donor with alopecia areata. The chain couples TRBV29-1 to TRBJ2-3; maybe TRBD1 (5 bases). The sample was CD4+ T cells sorted from blood, taken at week 0. The CDR3 region has the DNA TGCAGCGCAAGCCATGGGGCCACAGATACGCAGTATTTT. This gives the protein CSASHGATDTQYF.